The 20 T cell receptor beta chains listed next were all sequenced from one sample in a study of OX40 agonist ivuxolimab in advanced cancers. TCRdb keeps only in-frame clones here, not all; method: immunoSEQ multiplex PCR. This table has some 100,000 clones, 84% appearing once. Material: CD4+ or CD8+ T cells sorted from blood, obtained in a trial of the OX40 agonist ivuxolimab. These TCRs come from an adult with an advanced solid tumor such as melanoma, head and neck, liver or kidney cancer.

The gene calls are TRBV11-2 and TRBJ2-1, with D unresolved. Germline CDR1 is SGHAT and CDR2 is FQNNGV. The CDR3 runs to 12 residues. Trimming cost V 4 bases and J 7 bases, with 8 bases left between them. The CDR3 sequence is CASSSRRNEQFF. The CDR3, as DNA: TGTGCCAGCAGCTCCCGTCGGAATGAGCAGTTCTTC.

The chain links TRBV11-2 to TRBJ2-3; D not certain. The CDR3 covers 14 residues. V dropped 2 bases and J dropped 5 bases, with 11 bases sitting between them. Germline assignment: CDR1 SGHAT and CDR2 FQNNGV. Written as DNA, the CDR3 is TGTGCCAGCAGCTTATCTCCGGTCAAAGATACGCAGTATTTT. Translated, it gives CASSLSPVKDTQYF.

The CDR3 reads CASSFQGSTGELFF. CDR3 coding DNA: TGTGCCAGCAGCTTCCAGGGGAGCACCGGGGAGCTGTTTTTT. The V call is TRBV11-3, the J call TRBJ2-2, with D possibly being TRBD1 (6 bases). This CDR3 comprises 14 residues. V was pared by 3 bases and J by 4 bases, with 9 bases between. CDR1 and CDR2 from the germline V gene are SGHNT and YENEEA.

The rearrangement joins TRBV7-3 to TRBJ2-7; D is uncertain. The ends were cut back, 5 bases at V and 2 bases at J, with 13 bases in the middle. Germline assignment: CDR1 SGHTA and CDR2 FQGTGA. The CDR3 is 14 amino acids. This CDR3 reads CASSPGGSPYEQYF. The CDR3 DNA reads TGTGCCAGCAGCCCCGGCGGCAGCCCCTACGAGCAGTACTTC.

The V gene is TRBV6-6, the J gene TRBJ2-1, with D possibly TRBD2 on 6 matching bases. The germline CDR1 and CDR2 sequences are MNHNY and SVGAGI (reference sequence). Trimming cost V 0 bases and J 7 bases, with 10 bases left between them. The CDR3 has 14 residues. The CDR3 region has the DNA TGTGCCAGCAGTTACTCGGGCCGGGAGAATGAGCAGTTCTTC. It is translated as CASSYSGRENEQFF.

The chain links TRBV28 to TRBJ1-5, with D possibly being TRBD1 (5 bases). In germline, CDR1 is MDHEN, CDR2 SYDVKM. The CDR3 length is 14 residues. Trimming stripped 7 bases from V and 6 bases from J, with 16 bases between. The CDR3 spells CASTQGDLRQPQHF. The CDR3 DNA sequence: TGTGCCAGCACCCAAGGGGATCTGCGTCAGCCCCAGCATTTT.

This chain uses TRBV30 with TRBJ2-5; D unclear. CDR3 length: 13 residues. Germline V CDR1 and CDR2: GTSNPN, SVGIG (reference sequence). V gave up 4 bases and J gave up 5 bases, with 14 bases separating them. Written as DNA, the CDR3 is TGTGCCTGGAAACTCGGCCCCGGGGAGACCCAGTACTTC. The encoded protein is CAWKLGPGETQYF.

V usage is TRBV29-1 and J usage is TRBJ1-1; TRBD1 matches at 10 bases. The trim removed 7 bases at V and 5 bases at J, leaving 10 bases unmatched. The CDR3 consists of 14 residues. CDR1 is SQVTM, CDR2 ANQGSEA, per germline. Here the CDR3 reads CSATPGTGVTEAFF. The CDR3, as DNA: TGCAGCGCTACCCCCGGGACAGGGGTAACTGAAGCTTTCTTT.

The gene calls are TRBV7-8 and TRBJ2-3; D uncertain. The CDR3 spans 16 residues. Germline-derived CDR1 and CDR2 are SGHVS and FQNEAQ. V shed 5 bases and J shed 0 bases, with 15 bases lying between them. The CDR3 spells CASSPSGSSSTDTQYF. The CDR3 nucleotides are TGTGCCAGCAGCCCCAGTGGGTCCTCTAGCACAGATACGCAGTATTTT.

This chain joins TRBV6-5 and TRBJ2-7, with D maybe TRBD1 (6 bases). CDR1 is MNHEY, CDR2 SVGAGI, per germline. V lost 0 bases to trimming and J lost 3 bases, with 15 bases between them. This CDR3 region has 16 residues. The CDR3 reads CASSYSRSGEGYEQYV. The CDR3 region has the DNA TGTGCCAGCAGTTACTCGAGGTCAGGGGAAGGCTACGAGCAGTACGTC.

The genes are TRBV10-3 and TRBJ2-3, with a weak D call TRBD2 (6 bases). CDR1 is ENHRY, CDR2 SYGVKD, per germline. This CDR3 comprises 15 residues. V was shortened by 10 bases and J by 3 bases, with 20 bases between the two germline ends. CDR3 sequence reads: CATKPPGLETDTQYF. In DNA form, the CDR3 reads TGTGCCACCAAGCCGCCGGGACTGGAGACAGATACGCAGTATTTT.

CDR3: CACAWDRGEKLFF. For the CDR3, the DNA is TGTGCCTGCGCTTGGGACAGGGGCGAAAAACTGTTTTTT. The V and J genes are TRBV30 and TRBJ1-4; 10 nucleotides align to TRBD1. This CDR3 is 13 amino acids long. V lost 6 bases to trimming and J lost 8 bases; unmatched junction nucleotides: 6. Germline V CDR1 and CDR2: GTSNPN, SVGIG (reference sequence).

CDR3 sequence (DNA): TGTGCCAGCAGCTCAAACCTAGCGGGAGGGACCCAGTACTTC. Amino acids: CASSSNLAGGTQYF. The chain combines TRBV7-3 with TRBJ2-5, with 11 nucleotides matching TRBD2. V lost 4 bases to trimming and J lost 7 bases; unmatched junction nucleotides: 5. Germline CDR1 SGHTA, CDR2 FQGTGA. The length of the CDR3 is 14 residues.

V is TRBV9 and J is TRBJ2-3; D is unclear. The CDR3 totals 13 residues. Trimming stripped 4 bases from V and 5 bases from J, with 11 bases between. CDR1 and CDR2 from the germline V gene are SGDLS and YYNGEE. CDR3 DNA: TGTGCCAGCAGCCCTCGGGTCAGAGATACGCAGTATTTT. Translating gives CASSPRVRDTQYF. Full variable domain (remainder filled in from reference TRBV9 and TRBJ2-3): DSGVTQTPKHLITATGQRVTLRCSPRSGDLSVYWYQQSLDQGLQFLIQYYNGEERAKGNILERFSAQQFPDLHSELNLSSLELGDSALYFCASSPRVRDTQYFGPGTRLTVL.

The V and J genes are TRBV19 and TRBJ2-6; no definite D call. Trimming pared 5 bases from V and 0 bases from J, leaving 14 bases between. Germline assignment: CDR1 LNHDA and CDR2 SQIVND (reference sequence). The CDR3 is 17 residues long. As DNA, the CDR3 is TGTGCCAGTAGTTTCGACAACCTGATCTCTGGGGCCAACGTCCTGACTTTC. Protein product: CASSFDNLISGANVLTF.

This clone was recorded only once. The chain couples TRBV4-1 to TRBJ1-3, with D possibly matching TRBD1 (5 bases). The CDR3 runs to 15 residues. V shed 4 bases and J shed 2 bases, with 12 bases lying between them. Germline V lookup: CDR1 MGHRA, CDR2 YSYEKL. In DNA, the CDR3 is TGCGCCAGCAGCCGCGGGGGGACGACTGGAAACACCATATATTTT. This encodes CASSRGGTTGNTIYF.

The CDR3 DNA reads as TGTGCCAGCAGCCAAATGGTGGGAAAGGAGACTAATGAAAAACTGTTTTTT. Translation gives CASSQMVGKETNEKLFF. This chain uses TRBV5-4 with TRBJ1-4; D ambiguous. The CDR3 length is 17 residues. Germline CDR1 is SGHNT and CDR2 is YYREEE (reference sequence). Trimming shortened V by 4 bases and J by 2 bases, and 18 bases separated the two germline ends.

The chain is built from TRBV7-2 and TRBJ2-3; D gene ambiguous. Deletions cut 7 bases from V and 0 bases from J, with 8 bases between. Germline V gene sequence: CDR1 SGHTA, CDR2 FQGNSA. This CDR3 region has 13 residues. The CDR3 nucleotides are TGTGCCAGCACAGTACGTAGCACAGATACGCAGTATTTT. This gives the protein CASTVRSTDTQYF.

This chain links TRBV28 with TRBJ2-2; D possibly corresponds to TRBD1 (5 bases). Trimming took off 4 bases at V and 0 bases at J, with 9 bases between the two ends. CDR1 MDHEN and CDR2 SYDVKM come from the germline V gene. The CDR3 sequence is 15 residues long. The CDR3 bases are TGTGCCAGCAGTTCGGACATCTCGAACACCGGGGAGCTGTTTTTT. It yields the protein CASSSDISNTGELFF.

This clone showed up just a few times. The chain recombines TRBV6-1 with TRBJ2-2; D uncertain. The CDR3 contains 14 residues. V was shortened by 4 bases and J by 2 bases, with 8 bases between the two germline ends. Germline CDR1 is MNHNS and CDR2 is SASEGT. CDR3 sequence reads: CASSVRGNTGELFF. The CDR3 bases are TGTGCCAGCAGTGTAAGAGGTAACACCGGGGAGCTGTTTTTT.